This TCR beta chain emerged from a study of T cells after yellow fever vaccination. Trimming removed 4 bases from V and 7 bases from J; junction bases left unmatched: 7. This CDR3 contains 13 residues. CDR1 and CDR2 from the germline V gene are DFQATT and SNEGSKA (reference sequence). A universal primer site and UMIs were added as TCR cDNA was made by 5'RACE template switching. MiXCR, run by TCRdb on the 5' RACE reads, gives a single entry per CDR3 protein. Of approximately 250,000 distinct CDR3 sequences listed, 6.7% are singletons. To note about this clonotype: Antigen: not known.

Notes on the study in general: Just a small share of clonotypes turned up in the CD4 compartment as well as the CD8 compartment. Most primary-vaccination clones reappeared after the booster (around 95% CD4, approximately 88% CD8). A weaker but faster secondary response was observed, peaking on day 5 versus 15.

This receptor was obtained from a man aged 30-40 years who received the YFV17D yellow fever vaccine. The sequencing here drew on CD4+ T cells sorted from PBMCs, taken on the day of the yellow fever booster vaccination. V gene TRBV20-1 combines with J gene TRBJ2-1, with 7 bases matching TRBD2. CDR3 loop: CSAKVGGLNEQFF. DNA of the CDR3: TGCAGTGCTAAGGTGGGAGGGTTGAATGAGCAGTTCTTC.